Detailed here is one T cell receptor beta chain. Its target is unknown. CDR1 and CDR2 (germline): LNHNV, YYDKDF (reference sequence). The V gene lost 1 base and the J gene lost 1 base, with 15 bases spanning the gap. The CDR3 is 17 amino acids. This sample stems from a study of molecular identifiers for immune sequencing clone quantification. Overall study findings and caveats: Clones that had above 20 RNA copies took up over 98% of effector molecules but under 1% in naive cells.

One entry per CDR3 protein, called by TCRdb with MiXCR from the PCR reads. The data show under 350,000 distinct CDR3 sequences, roughly a quarter seen once. Sequenced: naive CD8+ T cells from blood, with Jurkat cell RNA spiked in. Subset: FACS-sorted CD8+CD4-CCR7+CD45RA+ naive T cells. V usage is TRBV15 and J usage is TRBJ2-3, with D tentatively TRBD1 (6 bases). The clonotype originates from a human donor in good health. Some libraries in this study had Jurkat cell RNA spiked in. CDR3 region: CATSRGPRGSGTDTQYF. CDR3 nucleotides: TGTGCCACCAGCAGAGGTCCGAGGGGGAGCGGCACAGATACGCAGTATTTT. Complete variable domain (other parts from reference TRBV15 and TRBJ2-3): DAMVIQNPRYQVTQFGKPVTLSCSQTLNHNVMYWYQQKSSQAPKLLFHYYDKDFNNEADTPDNFQSRRPNTSFCFLDIRSPGLGDTAMYLCATSRGPRGSGTDTQYFGPGTRLTVL.